The following is a TCR beta chain sequence with its context. What it binds is not known. This could be a read error, since a much larger clone is one nucleotide away. Constant-region reverse primers amplified full-length variable regions, followed by semi-nested Nested Universal Primer A PCR. One entry per CDR3 protein, called by TCRdb with MiXCR from the 5' RACE reads. The table records 10,000 to 15,000 distinct CDR3 sequences, less than 25% of them present only once. Findings and limits, study-wide: Tumor-infiltrating Treg TCR alpha and beta sequences overlapped most with tumor naive CD4+ T cells, then blood naive.

CD25-based Treg depletion was applied to purified naive CD4+ T cells. The CDR3 extends over 17 amino acids. Germline V lookup: CDR1 SGHVS, CDR2 FQNEAQ. V is TRBV7-8 and J is TRBJ1-4; 8 nucleotides agree with TRBD1. This clonotype was obtained from a female donor with breast cancer. Material for sequencing was naive CD4+ T cells sorted from blood. Subset of the sample: naive CD4+ T cells, CD4+CD45RA+CD25-. CDR3 DNA: TGTGCCAGCAGCTTAGCACGGGGACAGGAAAAGTTTGAAGAACTGTTTTTT. The encoded protein is CASSLARGQEKFEELFF.